Reported below is one TCR beta chain. This sample is drawn from a study of cytomegalovirus exposure and HLA in healthy donors. Use of 60 Vbeta and 13 Jbeta primers characterized the PCR. Produced via immunoSEQ multiplex PCR; TCRdb's table is partial and in-frame only. The sample includes 100,000 or so clones, more than 65% of them seen just once. With 0 bases removed from V and 2 bases from J, the gap between germline ends came to 15 bases. The CDR3 is 16 amino acids. The V gene's germline CDR1 is SGHDT and CDR2 YYEEEE. The receptor was derived from a human donor in good health. The rearrangement uses TRBV5-6 and TRBJ2-7; D might be TRBD1 (5 bases). Sequencing used PBMCs. This chain's CDR3 is CASSLGGLWGAYEQYF. As DNA, the CDR3 is TGTGCCAGCAGCTTGGGGGGCCTTTGGGGCGCCTACGAGCAGTACTTC.